Below, one T cell receptor (beta chain) is given with its context. Deletions cut 0 bases from V and 1 base from J, with 9 bases between. Germline lookup yields CDR1 DFQATT and CDR2 SNEGSKA (reference sequence). The length of the CDR3 is 14 residues. The entry originates in a study of CD8 T cells in Susac syndrome. With random hexamers, reverse transcription was performed on 0.5 to 1 ug of RNA. TCRdb reprocessed the immunoSEQ multiplex PCR reads with MiXCR, giving one entry per CDR3 protein. In the table there are around 150,000 distinct CDR3 sequences, around 93% of which are singletons. Sequencing was carried out using CD4+ T cells from PBMCs. The rearrangement links TRBV20-1 to TRBJ1-1; D is unclear. The sequence was collected from a human donor in good health. DNA of the CDR3: TGCAGTGCTAGAGATATGCATAAGAACACTGAAGCTTTCTTT. It specifies CSARDMHKNTEAFF.